These 21 T cell receptor beta chains share one sample of origin, sequenced in a study of cytomegalovirus exposure and HLA in healthy donors. Use of 60 Vbeta and 13 Jbeta primers characterized the PCR. This table comes from immunoSEQ multiplex PCR, and its TCRdb copy is limited to in-frame clones, with some not included. Here the sample spans 75,000 to 100,000 clones, 60% to 85% being singletons. Source material: PBMCs. The receptors here all came from a man in his sixties in good health and CMV-seropositive.

This chain connects TRBV6-6 to TRBJ2-7; TRBD1 matches at 8 bases. The V and J ends lost 6 bases and 5 bases, in that order; junction bases with no gene match: 6. CDR3 length: 13 residues. Germline lookup yields CDR1 MNHNY and CDR2 SVGAGI (reference sequence). CDR3 nucleotide sequence: TGTGCCAGCAGACCAGGGGGCTGGAACGAGCAGTACTTC. Protein product: CASRPGGWNEQYF.

The chain is built from TRBV6-5 and TRBJ1-3; no firm D call. The CDR3 length is 16 residues. In germline, CDR1 is MNHEY, CDR2 SVGAGI. V lost 0 bases to trimming and J lost 0 bases, with 9 bases between them. The DNA of the CDR3 is TGTGCCAGCAGTTACTCGGGGAGATTCTCTGGAAACACCATATATTTT. Encoded protein: CASSYSGRFSGNTIYF.

The count of this clone is one. The rearrangement links TRBV5-1 to TRBJ2-3; 16 bases are a match to TRBD2. J gave up 3 bases and V 0 bases, and 10 bases lay outside the gene matches. The CDR3 loop spans 20 amino acids. Germline values: CDR1 SGHRS, CDR2 YFSETQ. The CDR3 region has the DNA TGCGCCAGCAGCTTGGAGCCCCCGGGACTAGCGGGGGGGCCGACAGATACGCAGTATTTT. It translates to CASSLEPPGLAGGPTDTQYF.

The chain employs TRBV15 and TRBJ2-2, with TRBD2 identical over 7 bases. Germline-derived CDR1 and CDR2 are LNHNV and YYDKDF (reference sequence). V shed 5 bases and J 6 bases; nucleotides not matched to a gene: 6. The CDR3 is 14 amino acids. In DNA, the CDR3 is TGTGCCACCAGCGGCCACCGGGGGGCCGGGGAGCTGTTTTTT. The encoded protein is CATSGHRGAGELFF.

The V gene is TRBV6-5, the J gene TRBJ2-7; D is possibly TRBD2 (5 bases). Looked up from germline, CDR1 is MNHEY and CDR2 is SVGAGI. Trimming left V 6 bases short and J 3 bases short, with 18 bases between. The CDR3 is 15 residues long. The CDR3 region has the DNA TGTGCCAGCAGCCGAAAACCGGGGAACTACTACGAGCAGTACTTC. Its translation: CASSRKPGNYYEQYF.

The CDR3 loop reads CASSKDRGPGELFF. The CDR3 nucleotides read TGTGCCAGCAGCAAAGACAGGGGGCCCGGGGAGCTGTTTTTT. This sequence joins TRBV7-3 and TRBJ2-2, with 10 bases aligning to TRBD1. This CDR3 region has 14 residues. CDR1 is SGHTA, CDR2 FQGTGA, per germline. V dropped 5 bases and J dropped 6; count of bases not matched to a gene: 3.

CDR3 sequence: CASSPQGQGWETQYF. Here the CDR3 DNA reads TGCGCCAGCAGCCCTCAGGGACAGGGGTGGGAGACCCAGTACTTC. V gene TRBV5-1 combines with J gene TRBJ2-5; 10 bases match TRBD1. The V gene end was trimmed by 4 bases and the J gene end by 5 bases; junction bases not matched to a gene: 8. CDR1 is SGHRS, CDR2 YFSETQ, per germline. The CDR3 totals 15 residues.

This chain links TRBV25-1 with TRBJ2-5; 10 positions agree with TRBD2. The CDR3 loop spans 18 amino acids. Germline V gene sequence: CDR1 MGHDK, CDR2 SYGVNS. With V trimmed by 7 bases and J by 4 bases, 18 bases remained unmatched. This CDR3 is CASTPFGRAGGPGETQYF. The CDR3, as DNA: TGTGCCAGCACTCCTTTTGGGCGAGCGGGGGGGCCGGGAGAGACCCAGTACTTC.

The V and J genes are TRBV5-4 and TRBJ2-5; the match to TRBD2 covers 15 bases. Germline values: CDR1 SGHNT, CDR2 YYREEE (reference sequence). This CDR3 contains 16 residues. V lost 4 bases and J lost 2; bases outside the gene matches: 3. This CDR3 reads CASSQGLAGGQETQYF. The CDR3 DNA sequence: TGTGCCAGCAGCCAGGGACTAGCGGGGGGACAAGAGACCCAGTACTTC.

The chain joins TRBV6-1 to TRBJ2-1; perhaps TRBD2 as D (5 bases). The CDR3 length is 11 residues. The germline V gene encodes CDR1 MNHNS and CDR2 SASEGT. Between the trimmed V and J ends, which lost 0 bases and 12 bases, there was a span of 6 bases. CDR3 sequence reads: CASSEASVQFF. The CDR3, as DNA: TGTGCCAGCAGTGAAGCTAGCGTGCAGTTCTTC.

CDR3 sequence: CASTSAGGDTEAFF. CDR3 in DNA: TGTGCCAGCACCTCTGCGGGGGGCGACACTGAAGCTTTCTTT. The chain recombines TRBV18 with TRBJ1-1, with D perhaps matching TRBD1 (6 bases). CDR1 and CDR2 from the germline V gene are KGHSH and LQKENI. The germline V and J ends were trimmed by 8 bases and 3 bases, with 16 bases remaining between them. The CDR3 loop spans 14 amino acids.

The genes are TRBV5-1 and TRBJ2-2; 8 bases are a match to TRBD1. The ends lost 3 bases at V and 7 bases at J; junction bases unmatched: 11. This CDR3 comprises 16 residues. CDR1 is SGHRS, CDR2 YFSETQ, per germline. The CDR3 reads CASSSTPGQGGGELFF. CDR3 sequence (DNA): TGCGCCAGCAGCTCCACCCCCGGACAGGGTGGCGGGGAGCTGTTTTTT.

The chain couples TRBV19 to TRBJ1-2, with 12 bases matching TRBD1. Germline assignment: CDR1 LNHDA and CDR2 SQIVND (reference sequence). V trimming: 5 bases; J trimming: 7 bases; junction bases outside the gene matches: 8. The CDR3 consists of 15 residues. The CDR3 loop is CASSVPGQGASGYTF. The CDR3 DNA reads TGTGCCAGTAGTGTGCCGGGACAGGGGGCATCTGGCTACACCTTC.

The chain uses TRBV4-3 and TRBJ2-7; TRBD1 might be the D (5 bases). The CDR3 has 15 residues. Germline values: CDR1 LGHNA, CDR2 YSLEER. V lost 2 bases to trimming and J lost 2 bases, with 13 bases between them. CDR3 sequence (DNA): TGCGCCAGCAGCCAATCTTTGACAGCCCCCTACGAGCAGTACTTC. Amino acid sequence: CASSQSLTAPYEQYF.

The chain has TRBV7-9 and TRBJ2-1; D gene uncertain. The V end lost 6 bases, the J end lost 2 bases, and 14 bases lay between the germline ends. Germline V gene lookup returns CDR1 SEHNR and CDR2 FQNEAQ (reference sequence). The CDR3 spans 15 residues. The CDR3 spells CASSYQSGPYNEQFF. The CDR3 DNA sequence: TGTGCCAGCAGTTATCAGTCTGGTCCCTACAATGAGCAGTTCTTC.

The rearrangement links TRBV15 to TRBJ2-5, with D tentatively TRBD2 (6 bases). The CDR3 length is 16 residues. Looked up from germline, CDR1 is LNHNV and CDR2 is YYDKDF (reference sequence). With 0 bases removed from V and 3 bases from J, the gap between germline ends came to 14 bases. The CDR3 is CATSRDSLEGKETQYF. DNA of the CDR3: TGTGCCACCAGCAGAGATTCCCTGGAGGGGAAAGAGACCCAGTACTTC.

J is TRBJ1-1 and V is TRBV4-2, with TRBD1 matching 10 bases. V was pared by 1 base and J by 3 bases, with 11 bases of the junction left unmatched. The CDR3 runs 18 residues. Germline V gene sequence: CDR1 LGHNA, CDR2 YNFKEQ. This CDR3 reads CASSQAHAGTGEDTEAFF. The DNA of the CDR3 is TGTGCCAGCAGCCAAGCCCACGCCGGGACAGGGGAGGACACTGAAGCTTTCTTT.

As to this clone: One end of the junction does not line up with germline, which may come from a read error. The rearrangement uses TRBV7-7 and TRBJ2-5, with a tentative D call TRBD1 (6 bases). CDR3 length: 13 residues. From germline, CDR1 is SSHAT and CDR2 FNYEAQ (reference sequence). The CDR3: CASSPRGGETQYF. DNA for the CDR3: TGTGCTAGCAGCCCCAGGGGCGGAGAGACCCAGTACTTC.

The chain recombines TRBV5-4 with TRBJ2-7; 9 nucleotides line up with TRBD1. The length of the CDR3 is 15 residues. CDR1 is SGHNT, CDR2 YYREEE, per germline (reference sequence). The ends lost 4 bases at V and 3 bases at J; junction bases unmatched: 8. Here the CDR3 DNA reads TGTGCCAGCAGCCCACGACAGGGGGGAAACTACGAGCAGTACTTC. This translates into CASSPRQGGNYEQYF.

This clone has a handful of counts. This sample includes further DNA sequences coding for the same CDR3. The rearrangement links TRBV10-3 to TRBJ2-5, with D unresolved. The CDR3 totals 13 residues. CDR1 ENHRY and CDR2 SYGVKD come from the germline V gene. V was shortened by 1 base and J by 3 bases, with 6 bases between the two germline ends. For the CDR3, the DNA is TGTGCCATCAGTGAGTATAGAGAAGAGACCCAGTACTTC. It codes for CAISEYREETQYF.

J is TRBJ2-7 and V is TRBV2; TRBD1 agrees at 7 bases. CDR1 and CDR2 from the germline V gene are SNHLY and FYNNEI. This CDR3 is built from 14 residues. Trimming removed 5 bases from V and 5 bases from J; junction bases left unmatched: 9. CDR3 coding DNA: TGTGCCAGCAGTAAGAACAGGGGCGGAGACGAGCAGTACTTC. It yields the protein CASSKNRGGDEQYF.